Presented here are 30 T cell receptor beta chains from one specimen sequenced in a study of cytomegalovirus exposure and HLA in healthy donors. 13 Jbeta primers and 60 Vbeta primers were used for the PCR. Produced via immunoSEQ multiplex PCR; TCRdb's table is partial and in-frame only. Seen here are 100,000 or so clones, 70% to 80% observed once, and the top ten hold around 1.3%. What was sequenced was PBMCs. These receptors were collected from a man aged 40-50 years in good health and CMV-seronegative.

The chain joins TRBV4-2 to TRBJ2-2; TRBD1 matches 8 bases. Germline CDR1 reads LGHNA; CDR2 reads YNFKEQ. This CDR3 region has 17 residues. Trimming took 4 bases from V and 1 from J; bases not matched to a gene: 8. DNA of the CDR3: TGTGCCAGCAGCCTTCGTTCCGGGACAGGGAACACCGGGGAGCTGTTTTTT. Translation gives CASSLRSGTGNTGELFF.

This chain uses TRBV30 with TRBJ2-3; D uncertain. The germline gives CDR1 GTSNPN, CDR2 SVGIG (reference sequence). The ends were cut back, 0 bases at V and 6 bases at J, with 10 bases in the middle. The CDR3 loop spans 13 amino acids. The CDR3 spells CAWSVQSPDTQYF. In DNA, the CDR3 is TGTGCCTGGAGTGTACAGTCCCCCGATACGCAGTATTTT.

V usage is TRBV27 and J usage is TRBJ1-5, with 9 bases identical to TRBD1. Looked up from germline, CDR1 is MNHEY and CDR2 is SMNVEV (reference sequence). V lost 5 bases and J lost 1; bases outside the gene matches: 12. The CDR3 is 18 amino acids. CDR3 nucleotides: TGTGCCAGCAGTCCCGGGACAGGGAGGGTTGGGAGCAATCAGCCCCAGCATTTT. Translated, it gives CASSPGTGRVGSNQPQHF.

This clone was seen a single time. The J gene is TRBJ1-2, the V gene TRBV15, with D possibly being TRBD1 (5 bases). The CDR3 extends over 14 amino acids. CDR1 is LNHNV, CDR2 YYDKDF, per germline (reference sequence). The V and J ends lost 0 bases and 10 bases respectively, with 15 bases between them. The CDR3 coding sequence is TGTGCCACCAGCAGAGATCCCCCACAGGCCCACTACACCTTC. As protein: CATSRDPPQAHYTF.

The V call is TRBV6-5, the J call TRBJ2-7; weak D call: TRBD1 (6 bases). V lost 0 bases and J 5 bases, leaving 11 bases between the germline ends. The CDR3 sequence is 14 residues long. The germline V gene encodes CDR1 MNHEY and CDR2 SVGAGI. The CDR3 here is CASSYSNRANEQYF. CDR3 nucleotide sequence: TGTGCCAGCAGTTACTCGAACAGGGCGAACGAGCAGTACTTC.

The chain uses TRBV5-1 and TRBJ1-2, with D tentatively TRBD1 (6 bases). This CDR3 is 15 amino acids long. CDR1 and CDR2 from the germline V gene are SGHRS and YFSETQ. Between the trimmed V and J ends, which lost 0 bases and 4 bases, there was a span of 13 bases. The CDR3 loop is CASSLVSGDSYGYTF. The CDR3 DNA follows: TGCGCCAGCAGCTTGGTGTCAGGGGATTCCTATGGCTACACCTTC.

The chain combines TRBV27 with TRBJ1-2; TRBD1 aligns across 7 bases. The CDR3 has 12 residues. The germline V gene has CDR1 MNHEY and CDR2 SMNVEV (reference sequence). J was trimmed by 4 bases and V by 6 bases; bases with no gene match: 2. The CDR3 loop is CASRAGGYGYTF. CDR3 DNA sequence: TGTGCCAGCAGGGCAGGGGGCTATGGCTACACCTTC.

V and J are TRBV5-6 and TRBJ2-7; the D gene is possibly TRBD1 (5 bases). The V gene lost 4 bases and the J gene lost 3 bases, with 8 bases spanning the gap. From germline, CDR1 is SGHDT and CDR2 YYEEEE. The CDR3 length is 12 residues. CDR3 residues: CASSADNYEQYF. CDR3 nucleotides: TGTGCCAGCAGCGCGGACAACTACGAGCAGTACTTC.

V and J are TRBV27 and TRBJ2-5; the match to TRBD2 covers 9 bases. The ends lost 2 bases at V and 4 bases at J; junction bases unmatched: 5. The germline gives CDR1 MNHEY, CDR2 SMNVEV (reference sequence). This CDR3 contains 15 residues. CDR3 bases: TGTGCCAGCAGTTTACTGGGACTAGCAGGAGAGACCCAGTACTTC. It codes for CASSLLGLAGETQYF.

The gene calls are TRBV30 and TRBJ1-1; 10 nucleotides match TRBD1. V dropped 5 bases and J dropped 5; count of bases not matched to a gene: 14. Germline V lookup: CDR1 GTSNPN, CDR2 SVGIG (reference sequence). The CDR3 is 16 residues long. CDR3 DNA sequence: TGTGCCTGGGGGGGGGACAGGGGCGGACCGAGAACTGAAGCTTTCTTT. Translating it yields CAWGGDRGGPRTEAFF.

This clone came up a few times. CDR3 bases: TGTGCCACCAGCAGAGACATAGCCAGCTCATATGGCTACACCTTC. Translated: CATSRDIASSYGYTF. This chain links TRBV15 with TRBJ1-2, with no clear D. Germline V gives CDR1 LNHNV, CDR2 YYDKDF (reference sequence). The V and J ends lost 0 bases and 5 bases respectively, with 13 bases between them. The CDR3 loop spans 15 amino acids.

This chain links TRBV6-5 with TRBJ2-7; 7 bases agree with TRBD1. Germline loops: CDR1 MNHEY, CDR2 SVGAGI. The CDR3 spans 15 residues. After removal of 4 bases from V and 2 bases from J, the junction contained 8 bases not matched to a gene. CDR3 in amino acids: CASSSPWGQTYEQYF. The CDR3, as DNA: TGTGCCAGCAGTTCCCCATGGGGACAGACCTACGAGCAGTACTTC.

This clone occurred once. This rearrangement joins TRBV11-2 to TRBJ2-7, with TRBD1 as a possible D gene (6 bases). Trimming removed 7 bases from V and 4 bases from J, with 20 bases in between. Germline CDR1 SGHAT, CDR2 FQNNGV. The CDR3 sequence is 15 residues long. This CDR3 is CASTLEFGGVYEQYF. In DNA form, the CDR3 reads TGTGCCAGCACCCTCGAGTTTGGGGGCGTATACGAGCAGTACTTC.

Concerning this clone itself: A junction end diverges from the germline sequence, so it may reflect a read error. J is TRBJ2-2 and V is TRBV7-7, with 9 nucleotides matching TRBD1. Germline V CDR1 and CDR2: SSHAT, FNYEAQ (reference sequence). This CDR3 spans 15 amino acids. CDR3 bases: TGTGCTAGCAGACCAACAGGGGGCAACACCGGGGAGCTGTTTTTT. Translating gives CASRPTGGNTGELFF.

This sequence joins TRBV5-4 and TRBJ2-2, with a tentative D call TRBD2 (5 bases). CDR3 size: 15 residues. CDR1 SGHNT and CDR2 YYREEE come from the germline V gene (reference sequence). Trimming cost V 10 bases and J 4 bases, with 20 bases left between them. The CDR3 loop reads CAAGGGLGLTGELFF. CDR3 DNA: TGTGCCGCCGGCGGAGGTCTTGGGCTCACCGGGGAGCTGTTTTTT.

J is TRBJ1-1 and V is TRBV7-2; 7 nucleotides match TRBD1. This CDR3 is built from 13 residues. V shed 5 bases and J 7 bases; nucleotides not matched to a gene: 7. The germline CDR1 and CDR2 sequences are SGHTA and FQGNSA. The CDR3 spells CASSPRTGLEAFF. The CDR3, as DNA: TGTGCCAGCAGCCCCAGGACAGGTCTTGAAGCTTTCTTT. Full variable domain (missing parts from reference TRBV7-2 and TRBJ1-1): GAGVSQSPSNKVTEKGKDVELRCDPISGHTALYWYRQSLGQGLEFLIYFQGNSAPDKSGLPSDRFSAERTGGSVSTLTIQRTQQEDSAVYLCASSPRTGLEAFFGQGTRLTVV.

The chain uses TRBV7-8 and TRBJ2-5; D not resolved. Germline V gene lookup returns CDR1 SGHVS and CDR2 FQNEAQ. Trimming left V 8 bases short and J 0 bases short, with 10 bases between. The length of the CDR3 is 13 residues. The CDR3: CASRPRYQETQYF. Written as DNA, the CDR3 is TGTGCCAGCCGCCCTAGGTACCAAGAGACCCAGTACTTC.

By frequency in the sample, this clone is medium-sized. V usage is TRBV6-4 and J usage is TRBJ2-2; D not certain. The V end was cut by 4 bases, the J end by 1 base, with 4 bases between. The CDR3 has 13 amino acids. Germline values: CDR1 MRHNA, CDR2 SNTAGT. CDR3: CASSAGNTGELFF. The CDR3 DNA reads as TGTGCCAGCAGTGCGGGGAACACCGGGGAGCTGTTTTTT.

The CDR3 region has the DNA TGCGCCAGCAGCGGGGCGGGGGTCGAGCAGTACTTC. Protein sequence: CASSGAGVEQYF. The gene calls are TRBV5-1 and TRBJ2-5; 7 bases map to TRBD2. The J call may not be correct, given that the DNA end is closer to TRBJ2-7. From germline, CDR1 is SGHRS and CDR2 YFSETQ. The CDR3 is 12 amino acids.

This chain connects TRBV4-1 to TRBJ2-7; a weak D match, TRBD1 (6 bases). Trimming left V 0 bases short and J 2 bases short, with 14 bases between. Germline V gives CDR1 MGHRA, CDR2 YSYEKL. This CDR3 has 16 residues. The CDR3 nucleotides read TGCGCCAGCAGCCAAGATAGAGGGGGATACGCCTACGAGCAGTACTTC. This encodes CASSQDRGGYAYEQYF.

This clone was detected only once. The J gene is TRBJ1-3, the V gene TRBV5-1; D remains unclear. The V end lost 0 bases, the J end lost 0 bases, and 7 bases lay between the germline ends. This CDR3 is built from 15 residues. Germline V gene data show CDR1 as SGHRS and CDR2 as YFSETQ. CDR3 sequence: CASSLDGNSGNTIYF. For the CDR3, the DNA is TGCGCCAGCAGCTTGGACGGGAACTCTGGAAACACCATATATTTT.

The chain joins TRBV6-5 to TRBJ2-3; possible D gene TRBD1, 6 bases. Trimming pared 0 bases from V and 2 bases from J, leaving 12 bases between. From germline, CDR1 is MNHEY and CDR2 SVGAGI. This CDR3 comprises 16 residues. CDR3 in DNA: TGTGCCAGCAGTTACTCAGCAGGGGAGTTCACAGATACGCAGTATTTT. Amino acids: CASSYSAGEFTDTQYF.

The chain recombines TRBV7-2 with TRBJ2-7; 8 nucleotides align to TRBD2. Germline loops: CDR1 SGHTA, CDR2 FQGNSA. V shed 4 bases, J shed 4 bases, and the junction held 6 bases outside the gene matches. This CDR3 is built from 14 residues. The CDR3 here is CASSSSSGPYEQYF. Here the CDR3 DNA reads TGTGCCAGCAGCTCTTCTAGCGGGCCGTACGAGCAGTACTTC.

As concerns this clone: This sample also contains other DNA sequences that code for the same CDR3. The CDR3 DNA reads TGTGCCAGCAGTCCTTGGACAGGGGAGGGAGATACGCAGTATTTT. Translated, it gives CASSPWTGEGDTQYF. The chain recombines TRBV28 with TRBJ2-3, with TRBD1 matching 9 bases. This CDR3 comprises 15 residues. From germline, CDR1 is MDHEN and CDR2 SYDVKM. With 5 bases clipped from V and 5 bases from J, the junction kept 8 bases outside the gene matches.

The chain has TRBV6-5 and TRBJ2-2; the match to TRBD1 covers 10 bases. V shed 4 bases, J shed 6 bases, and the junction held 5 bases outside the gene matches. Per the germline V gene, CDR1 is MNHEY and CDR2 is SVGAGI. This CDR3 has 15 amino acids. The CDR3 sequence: CASSLGTGAPGELFF. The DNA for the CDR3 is TGTGCCAGCAGTTTAGGGACAGGGGCGCCCGGGGAGCTGTTTTTT.

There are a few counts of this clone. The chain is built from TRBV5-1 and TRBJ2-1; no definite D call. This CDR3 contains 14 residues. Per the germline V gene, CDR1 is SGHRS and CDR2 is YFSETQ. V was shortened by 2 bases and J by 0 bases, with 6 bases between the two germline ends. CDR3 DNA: TGCGCCAGCAGCTTTAGTTACTCCTACAATGAGCAGTTCTTC. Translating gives CASSFSYSYNEQFF.

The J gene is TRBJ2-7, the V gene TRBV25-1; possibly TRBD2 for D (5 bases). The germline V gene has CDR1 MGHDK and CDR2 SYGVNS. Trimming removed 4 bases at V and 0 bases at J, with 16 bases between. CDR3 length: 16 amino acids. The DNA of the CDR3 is TGTGCCAGCAGTGGCCCGCGCGGGCGGAGCTCCTACGAGCAGTACTTC. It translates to CASSGPRGRSSYEQYF.

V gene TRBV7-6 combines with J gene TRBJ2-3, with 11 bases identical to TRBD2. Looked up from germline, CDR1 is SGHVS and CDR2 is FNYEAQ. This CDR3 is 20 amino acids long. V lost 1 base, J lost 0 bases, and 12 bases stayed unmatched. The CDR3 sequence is CASSLEHGTSGITSTDTQYF. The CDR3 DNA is TGTGCCAGCAGCTTAGAGCATGGGACTAGCGGAATTACTAGCACAGATACGCAGTATTTT.

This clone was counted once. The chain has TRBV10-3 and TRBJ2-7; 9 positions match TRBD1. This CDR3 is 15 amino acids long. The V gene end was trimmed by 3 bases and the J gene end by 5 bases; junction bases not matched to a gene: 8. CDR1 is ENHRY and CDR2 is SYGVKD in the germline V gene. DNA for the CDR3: TGTGCCATCAGTGACCCCGGGACAGGGTTCCACGAGCAGTACTTC. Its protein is CAISDPGTGFHEQYF.

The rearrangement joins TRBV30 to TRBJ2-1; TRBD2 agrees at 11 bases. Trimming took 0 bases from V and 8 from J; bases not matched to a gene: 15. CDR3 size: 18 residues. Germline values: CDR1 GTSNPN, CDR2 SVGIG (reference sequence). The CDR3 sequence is CAWSVPIFLAGGRDEQFF. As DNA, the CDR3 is TGTGCCTGGAGTGTCCCTATTTTCCTAGCGGGAGGAAGGGATGAGCAGTTCTTC.